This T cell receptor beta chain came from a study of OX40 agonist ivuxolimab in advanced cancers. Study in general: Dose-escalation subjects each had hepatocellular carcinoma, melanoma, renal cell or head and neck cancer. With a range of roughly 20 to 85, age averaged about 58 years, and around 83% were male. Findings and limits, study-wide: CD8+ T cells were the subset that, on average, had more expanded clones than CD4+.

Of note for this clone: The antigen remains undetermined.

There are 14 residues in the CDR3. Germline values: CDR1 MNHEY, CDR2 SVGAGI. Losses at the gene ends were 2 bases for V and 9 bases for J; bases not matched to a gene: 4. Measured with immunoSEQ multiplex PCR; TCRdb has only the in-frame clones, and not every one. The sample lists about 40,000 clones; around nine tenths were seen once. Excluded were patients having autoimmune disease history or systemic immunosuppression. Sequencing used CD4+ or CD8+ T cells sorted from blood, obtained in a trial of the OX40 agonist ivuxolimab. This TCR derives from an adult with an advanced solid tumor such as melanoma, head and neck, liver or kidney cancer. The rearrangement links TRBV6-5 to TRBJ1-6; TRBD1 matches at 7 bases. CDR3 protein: CASSYRGHGSPLHF. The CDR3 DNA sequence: TGTGCCAGCAGTTACAGGGGGCATGGTTCACCCCTCCACTTT.